This T cell receptor beta chain originates from a study of OX40 agonist ivuxolimab in advanced cancers. For context, the study as a whole: Ivuxolimab was an agonistic, fully human IgG2 monoclonal antibody directed against OX40 (CD134), a costimulatory receptor. Intravenous ivuxolimab was administered to patients every 2 weeks at six dose levels: 0.01, 0.1, 0.3, 1.5, 3 and 10 mg/kg. Among the roughly 50 dose-escalation patients, some 19 had hepatocellular carcinoma, some 15 melanoma, 9 renal cell carcinoma and 9 head and neck cancer. A male proportion of 70% to 90% and a mean age of approximately 62 years, ranging from about 20 to 85, were recorded for the dose-escalation cohort. Prior anti-PD-1, anti-PD-L1 or anti-CTLA-4 therapy was permitted, and about two fifths of dose-escalation patients had received checkpoint inhibitors. Partial responses occurred in three dose-escalation patients, of whom one had hepatocellular carcinoma and two had cutaneous melanoma. The point of sequencing TCRbeta in the periphery was to test whether ivuxolimab changed TCR sequence diversity and drove clonal T-cell expansion. The paper reports the monotherapy dose-escalation portion (N ≈ 50 patients) of the phase I ivuxolimab trial. Study-wide conclusions, independent of this receptor: Partial responders in the 0.1-3.0 mg/kg groups had among the lowest normalized peripheral clonal expansion, especially among CD8+ T cells. After ivuxolimab, more expanded clones were found on average in CD8+ T cells than in CD4+ T cells. The antigen specificity of the clonally expanded peripheral T cells was not determined. Low levels of normalized T-cell clonal expansion were also seen in some nonresponding patients. Clonal expansion of both CD4+ and CD8+ blood T cells was observed from baseline to week 6 at doses 0.1 to 3.0 mg/kg.

Patients with autoimmune disease history or receiving systemic immunosuppression were excluded from the trial. Peripheral blood for TCR sequencing was drawn from every dose cohort at baseline, at cycle 4 day 1 and at cycle 7 day 1. The samples were taken from a phase I, first-in-human, multicenter, open-label dose-escalation trial of ivuxolimab. The trial enrolled adults with locally advanced or metastatic head and neck squamous cell, hepatocellular, melanoma or renal cell carcinoma. Before TCR sequencing, CD4+ T cells and CD8+ T cells from peripheral blood were sorted into separate populations. V is shortened by 2 bases, J by 0 bases, and the region joining them spans 3 bases. The CDR1 and CDR2 encoded by the germline V gene (reference sequence) are GTSNPN and SVGIG. The CDR3 holds 12 amino acids from the cysteine to the phenylalanine. Only the CDR3 region is kept as DNA, spanning 36 bases read in frame from base 1.

A remark on this clone: It lacks a known antigen. Base qualities are missing; no much larger clone stands one base away.

Genomic DNA was isolated from the sorted cells so that the TCRbeta CDR3 region could be sequenced. The immunoSEQ Assay was used to sequence the TCRbeta CDR3 regions. TCRdb re-hosts the immuneACCESS table, in-frame sequences only. Its copies lack some clones; in the studies checked, an unresolved V gene accounts for under half of them, and the cause for the rest is not known. The sample yields roughly 110,000 clones; just over 90% were counted once. Approximately 0.5% of the sample is held by the ten biggest clonotypes. The chain joins TRBV30 to TRBJ2-3; the D gene remains uncertain. This TCR was sampled from an adult with an advanced solid tumor such as melanoma, head and neck, liver or kidney cancer. Sequencing used CD4+ or CD8+ T cells sorted from blood, obtained in a trial of the OX40 agonist ivuxolimab. The DNA sequence is as follows: TGTGCCTGGAGTTTGAGCACAGATACGCAGTATTTT. Its translation is CAWSLSTDTQYF.